The 14 T cell receptor beta chains below were found in one sample sequenced in a study of T cell responses to AZD1222 COVID-19 vaccine. Assay: immunoSEQ multiplex PCR; the TCRdb copy retains only in-frame clones and omits some. The table includes around 130,000 clones, about 94% detected once. The material sequenced was peripheral blood, taken on day 0 of AZD1222 vaccination. These receptors originate from an adult in good health.

The chain uses TRBV10-3 and TRBJ2-3, with 8 bases that match TRBD2. The CDR3 has 14 residues. Germline CDR1 is ENHRY and CDR2 is SYGVKD. V lost 9 bases and J lost 1; bases outside the gene matches: 6. Here the CDR3 reads CAMKREQGTDTQYF. The CDR3 DNA is TGTGCCATGAAGCGGGAGCAGGGCACAGATACGCAGTATTTT.

The V call is TRBV2, the J call TRBJ2-7; weak D call: TRBD1 (5 bases). V lost 7 bases and J 6 bases, leaving 16 bases between the germline ends. The CDR3 covers 13 residues. Germline V CDR1 and CDR2: SNHLY, FYNNEI. This CDR3 is CASNWQGWSEQYF. CDR3 in DNA: TGTGCCAGCAACTGGCAGGGATGGAGCGAGCAGTACTTC. Variable domain in full (rest from reference TRBV2 and TRBJ2-7): EPEVTQTPSHQVTQMGQEVILRCVPISNHLYFYWYRQILGQKVEFLVSFYNNEISEKSEIFDDQFSVERPDGSNFTLKIRSTKLEDSAMYFCASNWQGWSEQYFGPGTRLTVT.

The chain joins TRBV2 to TRBJ2-3; maybe TRBD2 (6 bases). Deletions cut 11 bases from V and 11 bases from J, with 26 bases between. This CDR3 has 14 amino acids. Germline-derived CDR1 and CDR2 are SNHLY and FYNNEI. CDR3 amino acids: CASTSATGGLGQYF. In DNA, the CDR3 is TGTGCCTCAACCTCCGCAACTGGGGGGTTGGGGCAGTATTTT.

CDR3 residues: CASSGERTDNSYEQYF. The CDR3 coding sequence is TGTGCCAGCAGCGGCGAAAGGACAGATAATTCCTACGAGCAGTACTTC. The chain uses TRBV28 and TRBJ2-7; weak D call: TRBD1 (6 bases). The ends were cut back, 6 bases at V and 1 base at J, with 19 bases in the middle. This CDR3 contains 16 residues. CDR1 and CDR2 from the germline V gene are MDHEN and SYDVKM.

CDR3 in amino acids: CASSFGTGNEQFF. The CDR3 region has the DNA TGTGCCAGCAGCTTTGGGACAGGCAATGAGCAGTTCTTC. The chain carries TRBV7-9 and TRBJ2-1; 8 nucleotides align to TRBD1. The CDR3 is 13 amino acids. Germline CDR1 SEHNR, CDR2 FQNEAQ (reference sequence). With V trimmed by 3 bases and J by 6 bases, 1 base remained unmatched.

The chain carries TRBV9 and TRBJ1-2; 9 nucleotides align to TRBD1. V trimming: 0 bases; J trimming: 4 bases; junction bases outside the gene matches: 7. This CDR3 has 16 amino acids. Germline V CDR1 and CDR2: SGDLS, YYNGEE. CDR3 DNA sequence: TGTGCCAGCAGCGTAGATGGGACAGGGACCCTCTATGGCTACACCTTC. Its protein is CASSVDGTGTLYGYTF.

The chain has TRBV21-1 and TRBJ1-6; TRBD1 is taken as the D call from the table, unchecked against the DNA. TRBV21-1 is given as a pseudogene. CDR3 length equals 16 residues. CDR3 sequence reads: CASSEKTDRANSPLHF. The CDR3 nucleotides are TGTGCCAGCAGCGAAAAGACGGACAGGGCAAATTCACCCCTCCACTTT.

The gene calls are TRBV13 and TRBJ1-1; 7 bases align to TRBD1. The CDR3 totals 14 residues. J was trimmed by 5 bases and V by 5 bases; bases with no gene match: 8. Looked up from germline, CDR1 is PRHDT and CDR2 is FYEKMQ (reference sequence). The CDR3 DNA reads as TGTGCCAGCAGCCCACAGGGGAGAGGGACTGAAGCTTTCTTT. It encodes CASSPQGRGTEAFF.

V is TRBV12-5 and J is TRBJ2-2, with no clear D. With 2 bases removed from V and 6 bases from J, the gap between germline ends came to 4 bases. Germline-derived CDR1 and CDR2 are LGHNT and FRNRAP. The CDR3 consists of 12 residues. The CDR3 DNA reads as TGTGCTAGTGGTTTGAGGCCCGGGGAGCTGTTTTTT. Its protein product is CASGLRPGELFF.

V usage is TRBV5-6 and J usage is TRBJ2-3; the match to TRBD1 covers 9 bases. The germline gives CDR1 SGHDT, CDR2 YYEEEE. This CDR3 region has 16 residues. Losses at the gene ends were 4 bases for V and 8 bases for J; bases not matched to a gene: 14. In DNA form, the CDR3 reads TGTGCCAGCAGCCTTGCCGGGACAGGGCCATACGGTACGCAGTATTTT. This gives the protein CASSLAGTGPYGTQYF.

V usage is TRBV29-1 and J usage is TRBJ2-7; no clear D. V shed 2 bases and J shed 7 bases, with 12 bases lying between them. CDR3 size: 12 residues. Germline V lookup: CDR1 SQVTM, CDR2 ANQGSEA. The CDR3 sequence is CSVEWFLGEQYF. CDR3 DNA sequence: TGCAGCGTTGAATGGTTTTTGGGGGAGCAGTACTTC.

J is TRBJ2-7 and V is TRBV27; 14 bases map to TRBD2. CDR1 MNHEY and CDR2 SMNVEV come from the germline V gene (reference sequence). This CDR3 has 18 amino acids. J was trimmed by 0 bases and V by 4 bases; bases with no gene match: 8. The CDR3 DNA reads TGTGCCAGCAGTTCGATGGGACTAGCGGGAGATGTCTCCTACGAGCAGTACTTC. Translation: CASSSMGLAGDVSYEQYF.

The CDR3 loop reads CASSRTSGRLYEQYF. For the CDR3, the DNA is TGTGCCAGCAGTCGAACTAGCGGGAGGTTGTACGAGCAGTACTTC. The chain joins TRBV28 to TRBJ2-7; 12 bases align to TRBD2. The CDR3 has 15 amino acids. The ends lost 5 bases at V and 4 bases at J; junction bases unmatched: 6. Germline V lookup: CDR1 MDHEN, CDR2 SYDVKM.

The count of this clone is one. CDR3 sequence: CASSDPGDETQYF. CDR3 DNA sequence: TGCGCCAGCAGCGATCCAGGGGATGAGACCCAGTACTTC. The chain employs TRBV5-1 and TRBJ2-5; D perhaps matches TRBD1 (6 bases). The CDR3 runs 13 residues. The germline V gene encodes CDR1 SGHRS and CDR2 YFSETQ. V lost 4 bases to trimming and J lost 5 bases, with 12 bases between them. Drawing the rest from reference TRBV5-1 and TRBJ2-5, the complete variable domain is KAGVTQTPRYLIKTRGQQVTLSCSPISGHRSVSWYQQTPGQGLQFLFEYFSETQRNKGNFPGRFSGRQFSNSRSEMNVSTLELGDSALYLCASSDPGDETQYFGPGTRLLVL.